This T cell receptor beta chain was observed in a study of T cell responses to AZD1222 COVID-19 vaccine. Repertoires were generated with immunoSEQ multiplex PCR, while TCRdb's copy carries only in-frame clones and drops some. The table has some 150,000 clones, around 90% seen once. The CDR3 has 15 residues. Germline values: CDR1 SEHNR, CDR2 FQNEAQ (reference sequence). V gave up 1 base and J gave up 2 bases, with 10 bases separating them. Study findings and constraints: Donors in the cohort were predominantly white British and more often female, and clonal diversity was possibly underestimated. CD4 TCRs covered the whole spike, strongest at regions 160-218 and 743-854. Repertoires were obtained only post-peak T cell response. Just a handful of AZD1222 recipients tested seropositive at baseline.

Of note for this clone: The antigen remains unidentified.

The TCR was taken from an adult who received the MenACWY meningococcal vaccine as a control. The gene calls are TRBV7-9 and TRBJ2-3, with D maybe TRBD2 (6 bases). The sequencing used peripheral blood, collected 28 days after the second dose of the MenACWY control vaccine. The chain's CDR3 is CASSLVLAYTDTQYF. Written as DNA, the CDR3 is TGTGCCAGCAGCTTAGTACTAGCCTACACAGATACGCAGTATTTT.